The 30 T cell receptor beta chains in this list originate from one sample, sequenced in a study of T cell responses to AZD1222 COVID-19 vaccine. Sequencing used immunoSEQ multiplex PCR; TCRdb keeps in-frame clones, though not all of them. The sample gives 100,000 or so clones, about 88% of which show up once; roughly 17% is in the top ten. The sample consisted of peripheral blood, taken on day 0 of AZD1222 vaccination. These receptors all stem from an adult in good health.

This clone has just one count. The gene calls are TRBV5-1 and TRBJ2-7, with D possibly matching TRBD2 (6 bases). This CDR3 has 16 amino acids. The germline V gene encodes CDR1 SGHRS and CDR2 YFSETQ. V lost 0 bases, J lost 2 bases, and 15 bases lay in between. The CDR3 here is CASSLEGDSLPYEQYF. The CDR3 region has the DNA TGCGCCAGCAGCTTGGAAGGGGACTCTCTACCCTACGAGCAGTACTTC.

This clone occurred a few times. J is TRBJ1-2 and V is TRBV9; a weak D match, TRBD1 (6 bases). The V end was cut by 1 base, the J end by 3 bases, with 22 bases between. The CDR3 covers 18 residues. Germline V gene lookup returns CDR1 SGDLS and CDR2 YYNGEE. Here the CDR3 reads CASSVLLAGPEGDYGYTF. CDR3 DNA: TGTGCCAGCAGCGTACTATTGGCAGGCCCTGAGGGGGACTATGGCTACACCTTC.

This chain connects TRBV6-6 to TRBJ2-7; D remains ambiguous. Trimming left V 6 bases short and J 7 bases short, with 10 bases between. There are 11 residues in the CDR3. The germline V gene encodes CDR1 MNHNY and CDR2 SVGAGI (reference sequence). This CDR3 reads CASRQMGEQYF. The CDR3 bases are TGTGCCAGCAGGCAAATGGGAGAGCAGTACTTC.

The gene calls are TRBV2 and TRBJ1-2; perhaps TRBD1 as D (6 bases). V was shortened by 2 bases and J by 7 bases, with 11 bases between the two germline ends. This CDR3 has 13 residues. CDR1 and CDR2 from the germline V gene are SNHLY and FYNNEI. The CDR3: CASSERTVSGYTF. The CDR3 DNA is TGTGCCAGCAGTGAACGGACAGTCTCTGGCTACACCTTC. The complete variable domain, with remaining parts taken from reference TRBV2 and TRBJ1-2, reads EPEVTQTPSHQVTQMGQEVILRCVPISNHLYFYWYRQILGQKVEFLVSFYNNEISEKSEIFDDQFSVERPDGSNFTLKIRSTKLEDSAMYFCASSERTVSGYTFGSGTRLTVV.

This chain links TRBV18 with TRBJ2-5; TRBD2 might be the D (7 bases). Germline lookup yields CDR1 KGHSH and CDR2 LQKENI. The CDR3 is 15 amino acids. Trimming stripped 3 bases from V and 4 bases from J, with 15 bases between. The CDR3 DNA reads TGTGCCAGCTCACCTATAACCGGGGGGCGAGAGACCCAGTACTTC. It yields the protein CASSPITGGRETQYF.

This clone was observed a few times. CDR3 sequence reads: CASSGSRGGGETQYF. The CDR3, as DNA: TGTGCCAGCAGTGGCTCTCGGGGTGGCGGAGAGACCCAGTACTTC. This sequence joins TRBV11-2 and TRBJ2-5, with D tentatively TRBD2 (5 bases). Germline V CDR1 and CDR2: SGHAT, FQNNGV. V was shortened by 6 bases and J by 4 bases, with 18 bases between the two germline ends. The CDR3 has 15 residues. Complete variable domain (other parts from reference TRBV11-2 and TRBJ2-5): EAGVAQSPRYKIIEKRQSVAFWCNPISGHATLYWYQQILGQGPKLLIQFQNNGVVDDSQLPKDRFSAERLKGVDSTLKIQPAKLEDSAVYLCASSGSRGGGETQYFGPGTRLLVL.

This clone has just one count. The chain recombines TRBV5-1 with TRBJ1-4; D not certain. Trimming took off 3 bases at V and 3 bases at J, with 12 bases between the two ends. This CDR3 region has 15 residues. CDR1 and CDR2 (germline): SGHRS, YFSETQ. CDR3 residues: CASSWKNAPNEKLFF. The CDR3 bases are TGCGCCAGCAGCTGGAAAAATGCCCCTAATGAAAAACTGTTTTTT.

The chain uses TRBV5-1 and TRBJ2-2; tentatively, D is TRBD2 (5 bases). The CDR3 has 16 residues. Germline CDR1 SGHRS, CDR2 YFSETQ. V was pared by 0 bases and J by 6 bases, with 15 bases between. CDR3 in DNA: TGCGCCAGCAGCTTGGGCCCACGGAGGAGCGCCGGGGAGCTGTTTTTT. Translated, it gives CASSLGPRRSAGELFF. Full variable domain (rest looked up from reference TRBV5-1 and TRBJ2-2): KAGVTQTPRYLIKTRGQQVTLSCSPISGHRSVSWYQQTPGQGLQFLFEYFSETQRNKGNFPGRFSGRQFSNSRSEMNVSTLELGDSALYLCASSLGPRRSAGELFFGEGSRLTVL.

This clone appeared a single time. This chain connects TRBV5-1 to TRBJ1-1; D uncertain. The V end lost 0 bases, the J end lost 0 bases, and 9 bases lay between the germline ends. This CDR3 is built from 15 residues. Germline CDR1 reads SGHRS; CDR2 reads YFSETQ. The DNA of the CDR3 is TGCGCCAGCAGCTTGGGGGCCGGCTTGAACACTGAAGCTTTCTTT. It codes for CASSLGAGLNTEAFF.

CDR3 in DNA: TGTGCCAGCAGTTTAGTCAAGGGGCTCGCCAGCAATCAGCCCCAGCATTTT. Translated, it gives CASSLVKGLASNQPQHF. J is TRBJ1-5 and V is TRBV28, with TRBD1 as a possible D gene (5 bases). In germline, CDR1 is MDHEN, CDR2 SYDVKM. This CDR3 is built from 17 residues. V gave up 2 bases and J gave up 1 base, with 15 bases separating them.

The chain links TRBV9 to TRBJ1-1; D gene ambiguous. Trimming pared 0 bases from V and 7 bases from J, leaving 10 bases between. Germline CDR1 reads SGDLS; CDR2 reads YYNGEE. This CDR3 region has 13 residues. Here the CDR3 reads CASSVGPVGEAFF. The CDR3 region has the DNA TGTGCCAGCAGCGTAGGCCCCGTTGGTGAAGCTTTCTTT.

The chain combines TRBV5-1 with TRBJ2-1, with 14 bases fitting TRBD2. The CDR3 consists of 16 residues. V lost 0 bases, J lost 7 bases, and 3 bases stayed unmatched. Germline-derived CDR1 and CDR2 are SGHRS and YFSETQ. CDR3 bases: TGCGCCAGCAGCTTGGGACTAGCGGGAGGGGGTAATGAGCAGTTCTTC. It is translated as CASSLGLAGGGNEQFF.

The gene calls are TRBV11-2 and TRBJ2-1; D unresolved. The CDR3 has 11 residues. V lost 5 bases, J lost 7 bases, and 6 bases lay in between. The germline gives CDR1 SGHAT, CDR2 FQNNGV. This CDR3 reads CASSPENEQFF. CDR3 sequence (DNA): TGTGCCAGCAGCCCTGAGAATGAGCAGTTCTTC. Using reference TRBV11-2 and TRBJ2-1 for the parts outside the CDR3, the full variable domain is EAGVAQSPRYKIIEKRQSVAFWCNPISGHATLYWYQQILGQGPKLLIQFQNNGVVDDSQLPKDRFSAERLKGVDSTLKIQPAKLEDSAVYLCASSPENEQFFGPGTRLTVL.

This chain connects TRBV18 to TRBJ2-1, with 9 bases lining up with TRBD2. This CDR3 is built from 16 residues. Germline assignment: CDR1 KGHSH and CDR2 LQKENI. The ends lost 2 bases at V and 6 bases at J; junction bases unmatched: 8. Here the CDR3 DNA reads TGTGCCAGCTCACCAAGGGCTGAGACTAGCGGCAATGAGCAGTTCTTC. This sequence encodes CASSPRAETSGNEQFF.

This chain connects TRBV4-2 to TRBJ1-3; D is ambiguous. This CDR3 comprises 15 residues. Germline lookup yields CDR1 LGHNA and CDR2 YNFKEQ. Between the trimmed V and J ends, which lost 0 bases and 4 bases, there was a span of 10 bases. The CDR3 bases are TGTGCCAGCAGCCAAGATCTACGCGGGGGAAACACCATATATTTT. It translates to CASSQDLRGGNTIYF.

V usage is TRBV27 and J usage is TRBJ1-1; D is undetermined. With 0 bases removed from V and 0 bases from J, the gap between germline ends came to 11 bases. The CDR3 runs 16 residues. Germline V gene data show CDR1 as MNHEY and CDR2 as SMNVEV (reference sequence). The CDR3 sequence is CASSLSANLLNTEAFF. CDR3 nucleotide sequence: TGTGCCAGCAGTTTATCGGCAAACCTTCTGAACACTGAAGCTTTCTTT.

This sequence joins TRBV7-2 and TRBJ2-3, with D tentatively TRBD1 (5 bases). V was pared by 3 bases and J by 4 bases, with 8 bases between. Germline loops: CDR1 SGHTA, CDR2 FQGNSA. This CDR3 is built from 13 residues. The CDR3 here is CASSLKGSDTQYF. CDR3 DNA: TGTGCCAGCAGCTTGAAGGGGTCAGATACGCAGTATTTT.

The rearrangement uses TRBV6-5 and TRBJ1-1; no reliable D call. Germline loops: CDR1 MNHEY, CDR2 SVGAGI. Between the trimmed V and J ends, which lost 6 bases and 3 bases, there was a span of 11 bases. This CDR3 has 13 amino acids. The CDR3, as DNA: TGTGCCAGCAGCCCCCCGGGCTACACTGAAGCTTTCTTT. Its translation is CASSPPGYTEAFF.

The V and J genes are TRBV7-9 and TRBJ1-1, with 8 bases aligning to TRBD1. Germline V gives CDR1 SEHNR, CDR2 FQNEAQ (reference sequence). The CDR3 extends over 14 amino acids. Germline trimming cut 5 bases from V and 5 bases from J; bases unmatched to any gene: 7. In DNA, the CDR3 is TGTGCCAGCAGCAAACAGGGGGTAGTAACTGAAGCTTTCTTT. The encoded protein is CASSKQGVVTEAFF.

This chain links TRBV24-1 with TRBJ1-2; perhaps TRBD1 as D (5 bases). The V end lost 7 bases, the J end lost 0 bases, and 11 bases lay between the germline ends. Germline CDR1 is KGHDR and CDR2 is SFDVKD. The CDR3 consists of 14 residues. The CDR3 loop reads CATRGGTANYGYTF. The CDR3 bases are TGTGCCACCAGGGGGGGAACGGCTAACTATGGCTACACCTTC.

The gene calls are TRBV7-8 and TRBJ2-7; TRBD1 matches 7 bases. CDR3 length: 14 amino acids. The trim removed 3 bases at V and 2 bases at J, leaving 4 bases unmatched. Per germline, CDR1 SGHVS and CDR2 FQNEAQ. CDR3: CASSFGTDTYEQYF. The DNA of the CDR3 is TGTGCCAGCAGCTTCGGGACAGACACCTACGAGCAGTACTTC. The entire variable domain, with the rest obtained from reference TRBV7-8 and TRBJ2-7, is as follows: GAGVSQSPRYKVAKRGQDVALRCDPISGHVSLFWYQQALGQGPEFLTYFQNEAQLDKSGLPSDRFFAERPEGSVSTLKIQRTQQEDSAVYLCASSFGTDTYEQYFGPGTRLTVT.

This clone was seen just once. The rearrangement joins TRBV6-6 to TRBJ2-2; D is perhaps TRBD1 (6 bases). Trimming removed 5 bases from V and 2 bases from J, with 12 bases in between. CDR1 and CDR2 (germline): MNHNY, SVGAGI (reference sequence). This CDR3 comprises 15 residues. This CDR3 reads CASSAGQSNTGELFF. DNA of the CDR3: TGTGCCAGCAGTGCAGGACAGAGTAACACCGGGGAGCTGTTTTTT.

The J gene is TRBJ2-7, the V gene TRBV5-1, with 8 bases fitting TRBD1. This CDR3 has 14 amino acids. Trimming took 0 bases from V and 5 from J; bases not matched to a gene: 4. Germline V CDR1 and CDR2: SGHRS, YFSETQ. The CDR3 coding sequence is TGCGCCAGCAGCTTGGGGACAGGGAGCCACGAGCAGTACTTC. Its translation: CASSLGTGSHEQYF. The variable domain in full, completed from reference TRBV5-1 and TRBJ2-7, reads KAGVTQTPRYLIKTRGQQVTLSCSPISGHRSVSWYQQTPGQGLQFLFEYFSETQRNKGNFPGRFSGRQFSNSRSEMNVSTLELGDSALYLCASSLGTGSHEQYFGPGTRLTVT.

This clone occurred a few times. The chain combines TRBV7-8 with TRBJ1-4, with D possibly matching TRBD1 (6 bases). This CDR3 is built from 16 residues. The ends were cut back, 5 bases at V and 2 bases at J, with 15 bases in the middle. CDR1 SGHVS and CDR2 FQNEAQ come from the germline V gene. This CDR3 reads CASSILRGRTNEKLFF. CDR3 nucleotide sequence: TGTGCCAGCAGCATCCTCAGGGGTAGGACTAATGAAAAACTGTTTTTT.

This chain uses TRBV7-9 with TRBJ1-1; D is perhaps TRBD1 (5 bases). V was shortened by 3 bases and J by 1 base, with 6 bases between the two germline ends. The CDR3 consists of 13 residues. Per the germline V gene, CDR1 is SEHNR and CDR2 is FQNEAQ (reference sequence). CDR3 sequence reads: CASSFGGNTEAFF. The CDR3, as DNA: TGTGCCAGCAGCTTTGGGGGGAACACTGAAGCTTTCTTT.

The chain recombines TRBV6-5 with TRBJ2-7, with TRBD2 identical over 7 bases. V dropped 2 bases and J dropped 0; count of bases not matched to a gene: 7. Germline lookup yields CDR1 MNHEY and CDR2 SVGAGI. The CDR3 is 16 amino acids. CDR3 residues: CASSYDSGSSSYEQYF. The CDR3, as DNA: TGTGCCAGCAGTTACGATAGCGGGTCTAGCTCCTACGAGCAGTACTTC.

The rearrangement uses TRBV29-1 and TRBJ2-3; TRBD1 matches 8 bases. The CDR3 runs to 14 residues. V lost 4 bases and J lost 3; bases outside the gene matches: 6. Per the germline V gene, CDR1 is SQVTM and CDR2 is ANQGSEA. The CDR3 DNA reads TGCAGCGTTGGGAGACAGGGGTGGACAGATACGCAGTATTTT. Its protein product is CSVGRQGWTDTQYF.

V and J are TRBV28 and TRBJ1-2; 7 bases fit TRBD1. CDR3 length: 13 amino acids. V lost 7 bases to trimming and J lost 3 bases; unmatched junction nucleotides: 5. In germline, CDR1 is MDHEN, CDR2 SYDVKM. CDR3 coding DNA: TGTGCCAGCAAAATAGGACAGGACTATGGCTACACCTTC. Its translation: CASKIGQDYGYTF.

This chain links TRBV7-9 with TRBJ2-1, with a possible D match to TRBD1 (6 bases). Between the trimmed V and J ends, which lost 6 bases and 0 bases, there was a span of 18 bases. Looked up from germline, CDR1 is SEHNR and CDR2 is FQNEAQ (reference sequence). The CDR3 spans 17 residues. The CDR3 coding sequence is TGTGCCAGCAGTCCTCGCACAGGGTCGAGCTCCTACAATGAGCAGTTCTTC. Amino acid sequence: CASSPRTGSSSYNEQFF. The entire variable domain, with the rest obtained from reference TRBV7-9 and TRBJ2-1, is as follows: DTGVSQNPRHKITKRGQNVTFRCDPISEHNRLYWYRQTLGQGPEFLTYFQNEAQLEKSRLLSDRFSAERPKGSFSTLEIQRTEQGDSAMYLCASSPRTGSSSYNEQFFGPGTRLTVL.

The chain has TRBV7-2 and TRBJ2-5; D gene unclear. Germline assignment: CDR1 SGHTA and CDR2 FQGNSA. Trimming took off 5 bases at V and 5 bases at J, with 15 bases between the two ends. There are 14 residues in the CDR3. The CDR3 nucleotides read TGTGCCAGCAGCCCGCATTGGGGTACGGAGACCCAGTACTTC. Its translation is CASSPHWGTETQYF. The full variable domain, completed using reference TRBV7-2 and TRBJ2-5, is GAGVSQSPSNKVTEKGKDVELRCDPISGHTALYWYRQSLGQGLEFLIYFQGNSAPDKSGLPSDRFSAERTGGSVSTLTIQRTQQEDSAVYLCASSPHWGTETQYFGPGTRLLVL.